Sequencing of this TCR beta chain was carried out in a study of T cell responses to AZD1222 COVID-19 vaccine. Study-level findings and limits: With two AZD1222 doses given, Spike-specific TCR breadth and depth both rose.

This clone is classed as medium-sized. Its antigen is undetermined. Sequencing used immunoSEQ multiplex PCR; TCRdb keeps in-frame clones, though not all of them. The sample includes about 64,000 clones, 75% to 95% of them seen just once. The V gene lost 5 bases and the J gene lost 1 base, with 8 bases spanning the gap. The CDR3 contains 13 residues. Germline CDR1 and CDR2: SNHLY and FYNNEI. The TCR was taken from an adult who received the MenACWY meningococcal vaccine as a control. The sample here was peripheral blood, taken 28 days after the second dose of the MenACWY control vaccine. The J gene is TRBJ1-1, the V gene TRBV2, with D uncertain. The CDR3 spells CASSLLENTEAFF. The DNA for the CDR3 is TGTGCCAGCAGTCTCTTGGAGAACACTGAAGCTTTCTTT.